A selection of T cell receptor beta chains follows, all from one sample in a study of T cells after yellow fever vaccination. TCRdb re-called the 5' RACE reads through MiXCR, storing one row per CDR3 protein. The profile covers just over 250,000 distinct CDR3 sequences, with about 5% appearing a single time and less than 3.5% taken by the ten largest. Specimen: CD4+ T cells sorted from PBMCs, collected on the day of the yellow fever booster vaccination. The receptors shown here come from a man between 18 and 29 years old who received the YFV17D yellow fever vaccine. Each CDR3 is given with its conserved first and last residue. The D gene is left open where the match is weak. Clone size is stated in some rows and not others, as once, few, many or a class when expanded.

-,TRBV7-9,TRBJ1-2,-,CASSLDVGYTF,TGTGCCAGCAGCTTAGACGTTGGCTACACCTTC
-,TRBV10-3,TRBJ1-5,-,CAISVIGDQPQHF,TGTGCCATCAGTGTGATTGGAGATCAGCCCCAGCATTTT
-,TRBV7-8,TRBJ1-2,many,CASSSREGNYGYTF,TGTGCCAGCAGTTCAAGGGAGGGGAACTATGGCTACACCTTC
TRBD2,TRBV10-3,TRBJ2-2,few,CAISPTGAGGTGELFF,TGTGCCATCAGCCCAACGGGCGCGGGGGGAACCGGGGAGCTGTTTTTT
-,TRBV6-2/TRBV6-3,TRBJ1-5,-,CASSTDVNQPQHF,TGTGCCAGCAGTACAGACGTAAATCAGCCCCAGCATTTT
-,TRBV9,TRBJ2-2,-,CASSVARWPGTGELFF,TGTGCCAGCAGCGTAGCCAGATGGCCGGGCACCGGGGAGCTGTTTTTT
-,TRBV10-2,TRBJ2-7,many,CASGTSKFSEQYF,TGCGCCAGCGGGACTTCCAAGTTCTCCGAGCAGTACTTC
TRBD1,TRBV12-3/TRBV12-4,TRBJ2-7,-,CASSLAMGKTGQGSYEQYF,TGTGCCAGCAGTTTAGCCATGGGTAAGACGGGACAGGGGAGCTACGAGCAGTACTTC
TRBD1,TRBV5-4,TRBJ2-4,few,CASREGQGRNIQYF,TGTGCCAGCAGAGAGGGACAGGGGAGGAACATTCAGTACTTC
-,TRBV12-3/TRBV12-4,TRBJ1-5,-,CASSLGNGNQPQHF,TGTGCCAGCAGTTTAGGGAACGGGAACCAGCCCCAGCATTTT
TRBD1,TRBV12-5,TRBJ2-1,-,CASGLVMTGGPNNEQFF,TGTGCTAGTGGTTTGGTAATGACAGGGGGCCCCAACAATGAGCAGTTCTTC
-,TRBV5-1,TRBJ1-6,-,CASSLEQSYNSSLHF,TGCGCCAGCAGCTTGGAACAGTCCTATAATTCATCCCTCCACTTT
TRBD2,TRBV6-2/TRBV6-3,TRBJ2-5,few,CASSLAGGPQTQYF,TGTGCCAGCAGTCTAGCGGGGGGGCCGCAGACCCAGTACTTC
-,TRBV19,TRBJ2-3,many,CATKPRWGRFTDTQYF,TGTGCCACCAAACCCCGTTGGGGGCGATTCACAGATACGCAGTATTTT
-,TRBV4-1,TRBJ2-3,many,CASSKATQRTDTQYF,TGCGCCAGCAGCAAAGCCACACAACGCACAGATACGCAGTATTTT
-,TRBV7-3,TRBJ2-3,few,CASSPEMGASDTQYF,TGTGCCAGCAGCCCAGAGATGGGGGCCTCGGATACGCAGTATTTT
-,TRBV6-5,TRBJ1-1,-,CASSYSIGGKAFF,TGTGCCAGCAGTTACTCGATAGGGGGGAAAGCTTTCTTT
-,TRBV6-2/TRBV6-3,TRBJ2-2,many,CASSYFLRGTGELFF,TGTGCCAGCAGTTACTTCCTCAGGGGCACCGGGGAGCTGTTTTTT
TRBD1,TRBV20-1,TRBJ2-5,few,CSARGGQDFSQETQYF,TGCAGTGCTAGAGGCGGACAGGACTTCTCCCAAGAGACCCAGTACTTC
-,TRBV5-4,TRBJ1-1,few,CASSLASGGKGAFF,TGTGCCAGCAGCTTGGCGAGTGGGGGGAAGGGAGCTTTCTTT
TRBD1,TRBV7-2,TRBJ1-5,-,CASSWRDSNQPQHF,TGTGCCAGCAGCTGGCGGGACAGTAATCAGCCCCAGCATTTT
TRBD1,TRBV6-1,TRBJ1-6,-,CASSGDRGYSPLHF,TGTGCCAGCAGTGGGGACAGGGGGTATTCACCCCTCCACTTT
-,TRBV5-1,TRBJ2-1,few,CASSLSSLTNEQFF,TGCGCCAGCAGCCTCTCAAGCCTGACTAATGAGCAGTTCTTC
-,TRBV10-2,TRBJ2-5,-,CASSDPGGRETQYF,TGCGCCAGCAGTGACCCCGGGGGGCGGGAGACCCAGTACTTC
-,TRBV7-6,TRBJ1-3,-,CASSLGPGGRGSGNTIYF,TGTGCCAGCAGCTTGGGGCCGGGGGGACGGGGCTCTGGAAACACCATATATTTT
-,TRBV6-2/TRBV6-3,TRBJ2-3,many,CASTISRSPTDTQYF,TGTGCCAGCACCATCAGCAGGTCACCCACAGATACGCAGTATTTT
-,TRBV5-6,TRBJ1-3,few,CASSLGWGSGNTIYF,TGTGCCAGCAGCCTCGGTTGGGGTTCTGGAAACACCATATATTTT
-,TRBV18,TRBJ2-5,-,CASSGASGETQYF,TGTGCCAGCTCAGGGGCCTCTGGAGAGACCCAGTACTTC
TRBD2,TRBV6-2/TRBV6-3,TRBJ2-5,few,CASTSGLAGTETQYF,TGTGCCAGCACCTCCGGACTAGCGGGGACGGAGACCCAGTACTTC
-,TRBV5-1,TRBJ2-7,many,CASRGRPESYEQYF,TGCGCCAGCAGAGGACGCCCCGAATCCTACGAGCAGTACTTC
-,TRBV4-3,TRBJ2-1,few,CASSQDLGGPPTNEQFF,TGCGCCAGCAGCCAAGATCTAGGGGGGCCACCGACTAATGAGCAGTTCTTC
-,TRBV5-1,TRBJ2-5,many,CASSLDIERETQYF,TGCGCCAGCAGCTTGGATATCGAGCGGGAGACCCAGTACTTC
-,TRBV7-2,TRBJ2-4,many,CASSSGGAKNIQYF,TGTGCCAGCAGCTCCGGGGGAGCCAAAAACATTCAGTACTTC
-,TRBV7-9,TRBJ2-5,few,CASSLVYSTETQYF,TGTGCCAGCAGCTTAGTCTATAGTACGGAGACCCAGTACTTC
TRBD1,TRBV20-1,TRBJ1-1,-,CSARDAGGRKYEKGAFF,TGCAGTGCTAGAGATGCAGGGGGCCGAAAGTATGAAAAGGGGGCTTTCTTT
-,TRBV20-1,TRBJ1-2,many,CSARDAGLGYTF,TGCAGTGCTAGAGACGCAGGGCTAGGCTACACCTTC
-,TRBV20-1,TRBJ1-2,-,CSAILGYTF,TGCAGTGCTATCCTCGGCTACACCTTC
TRBD1,TRBV2,TRBJ1-4,few,CASRGQGRNEKLFF,TGTGCCAGCAGGGGACAGGGAAGAAACGAAAAACTGTTTTTT
-,TRBV4-3,TRBJ1-4,many,CASSQDPLFGATNEKLFF,TGCGCCAGCAGCCAAGATCCCCTATTTGGGGCAACTAATGAAAAACTGTTTTTT
TRBD2,TRBV20-1,TRBJ2-5,-,CSASSGLAGYQETQYF,TGCAGTGCTAGTTCGGGACTAGCGGGGTACCAAGAGACCCAGTACTTC
-,TRBV7-2,TRBJ2-4,few,CASSFGLENIQYF,TGTGCCAGCAGCTTCGGACTGGAAAACATTCAGTACTTC
-,TRBV6-2/TRBV6-3,TRBJ1-5,-,CASSYPPREGGNQPQHF,TGTGCCAGCAGTTACCCGCCTCGGGAGGGAGGGAATCAGCCCCAGCATTTT
TRBD1,TRBV7-2,TRBJ1-5,-,CASSSDRPEQPQHF,TGTGCCAGCAGCTCGGACAGGCCTGAGCAGCCCCAGCATTTT
-,TRBV9,TRBJ1-6,few,CASSVAAVHNSPLHF,TGTGCCAGCAGCGTAGCGGCGGTGCATAATTCACCCCTCCACTTT
TRBD2,TRBV6-2/TRBV6-3,TRBJ2-5,many,CASTTLRTSGGQETQYF,TGTGCCAGCACAACCCTGAGGACTAGCGGGGGCCAAGAGACCCAGTACTTC
TRBD1,TRBV6-6,TRBJ2-4,few,CASSYPGTGGSLVIQYF,TGTGCCAGCAGTTACCCCGGGACAGGGGGCAGTTTAGTCATTCAGTACTTC
-,TRBV29-1,TRBJ2-5,many,CSAGGAHTETQYF,TGCAGCGCCGGGGGAGCCCACACGGAGACCCAGTACTTC
TRBD1,TRBV10-3,TRBJ1-1,-,CAIRTDRRGTEAFF,TGTGCCATCAGGACGGACAGGCGTGGGACTGAAGCTTTCTTT
TRBD1,TRBV28,TRBJ2-5,many,CASSHRQGRGQETQYF,TGTGCCAGCAGTCACCGACAGGGTCGGGGACAAGAGACCCAGTACTTC
TRBD2,TRBV20-1,TRBJ2-3,-,CSASWRGGSTDTQYF,TGCAGTGCTAGTTGGCGGGGGGGTAGCACAGATACGCAGTATTTT
TRBD1,TRBV5-1,TRBJ1-5,few,CASSSGQGIGYGNQPQHF,TGCGCCAGCAGCTCGGGACAGGGGATAGGGTATGGCAATCAGCCCCAGCATTTT
TRBD2,TRBV20-1,TRBJ2-1,few,CSAGGVRGRKLAAIYNEQFF,TGCAGTGCTGGGGGAGTGAGAGGTAGGAAACTAGCGGCAATCTACAATGAGCAGTTCTTC
-,TRBV12-3/TRBV12-4,TRBJ2-4,few,CASSFVFGWAKNIQYF,TGTGCCAGCAGTTTCGTTTTCGGGTGGGCCAAAAACATTCAGTACTTC
-,TRBV7-2,TRBJ1-4,few,CASSSTTNEKLFF,TGTGCCAGCAGCTCGACAACTAATGAAAAACTGTTTTTT
-,TRBV24-1,TRBJ2-1,many,CATSSEIGYEQFF,TGTGCCACCAGCTCAGAGATCGGTTATGAGCAGTTCTTC
-,TRBV20-1,TRBJ1-4,few,CSVRRPTGTNEKLFF,TGCAGTGTCAGACGCCCGACAGGAACTAATGAAAAACTGTTTTTT
-,TRBV18,TRBJ1-2,few,CASSPDRSNYGYTF,TGTGCCAGCTCACCGGACAGATCTAACTATGGCTACACCTTC
TRBD1,TRBV24-1,TRBJ2-1,few,CATSGGQGLNEQFF,TGTGCCACCAGTGGAGGACAGGGTCTCAATGAGCAGTTCTTC
-,TRBV5-1,TRBJ1-6,few,CASSLPGRTYSSPLHF,TGCGCCAGCAGCTTACCGGGACGGACATACTCTTCACCCCTCCACTTT